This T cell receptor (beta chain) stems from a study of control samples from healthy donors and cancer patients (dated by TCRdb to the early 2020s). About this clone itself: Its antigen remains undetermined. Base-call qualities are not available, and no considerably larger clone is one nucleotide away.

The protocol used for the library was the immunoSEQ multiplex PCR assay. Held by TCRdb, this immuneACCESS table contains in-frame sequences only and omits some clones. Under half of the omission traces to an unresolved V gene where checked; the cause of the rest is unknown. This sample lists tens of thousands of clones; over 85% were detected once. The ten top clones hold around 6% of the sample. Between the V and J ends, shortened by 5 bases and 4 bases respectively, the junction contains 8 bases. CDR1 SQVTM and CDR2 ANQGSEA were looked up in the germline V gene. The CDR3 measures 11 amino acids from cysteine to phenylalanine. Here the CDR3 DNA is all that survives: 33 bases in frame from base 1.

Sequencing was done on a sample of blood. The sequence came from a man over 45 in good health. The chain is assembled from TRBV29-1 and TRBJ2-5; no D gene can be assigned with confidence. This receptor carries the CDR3 CSVPSIETQYF. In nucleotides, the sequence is TGCAGCGTTCCTTCAATAGAGACCCAGTACTTC.